This T cell receptor (beta chain) is from a study of a mutant IDH1 vaccine in newly diagnosed glioma. On the study more broadly: During weeks 1, 3, 5, 7, 11, 15, 19 and 23, patients received eight vaccinations. Vaccine dosing followed radiotherapy by 4-6 weeks, or accompanied temozolomide cycles. Study observations and caveats: Seemingly, top peripheral T cell clonotype changes bore no relation to pseudoprogression. Immune responses induced by vaccination arose in 93.3% of the patients.

Using immunoSEQ multiplex PCR, the repertoire was profiled, and TCRdb retains in-frame clones only, with some absent. The sample carries over 50,000 clones, just under 90% recorded once. Germline V lookup: CDR1 SGHAT, CDR2 FQDESV (reference sequence). This CDR3 is 13 amino acids long. V lost 6 bases and J lost 4, with 12 bases in between. Time point here: week 5, during vaccination. Vaccine doses each comprised 300 ug of mutant IDH1 20-mer peptide, with topical imiquimod. In regard to this clone: Its antigen is not identified.

The chain carries TRBV11-1 and TRBJ1-1; no clear D gene. Here the sequenced sample was PBMCs, taken from a glioma patient whose treatment included an IDH1 peptide vaccine. The sequence was collected from a woman aged 40 to 49 with glioma. The CDR3 protein is CASSWTWSTEAFF. The CDR3 DNA sequence: TGTGCCAGCAGTTGGACGTGGTCCACTGAAGCTTTCTTT.